Sequencing of this T cell receptor beta chain was carried out in a study of T cells in Graves' hyperthyroidism and ophthalmopathy. Overall study findings and caveats: Most expanded thyroid clonotypes above 0.001 recurred in blood.

TCR beta CDR3 regions were amplified from RNA transcripts. When the TCR CDR3 underwent first-round RT-PCR, the HTBI primer set was used. TCRdb reprocessed the multiplex PCR reads via MiXCR and lists one record per CDR3 protein. In the table there are hundreds of thousands of distinct CDR3 sequences, about 14% of which are singletons. Worth noting for this clonotype: Its specificity is unknown.

Ophthalmopathy cases scored 3 or more on the Clinical Activity Score and 4 or more on NOSPECS grade, with duration below 3 months. Based on clinical symptoms, serum thyroxine and TRAb, thyroid ultrasound and orbital computed tomography, diagnoses were reached. This receptor was obtained from a woman between 50 and 59 years old with Graves' ophthalmopathy. Material for sequencing was blood.

The CDR3 bases are TGTGCCAGCAGTCTATCCCGACAAGACTATGGCTACACCTTC. Translated, it gives CASSLSRQDYGYTF. The V call is TRBV11-2, the J call TRBJ1-2; D not certain. The germline V gene encodes CDR1 SGHAT and CDR2 FQNNGV. The CDR3 runs 14 residues. Trimming stripped 6 bases from V and 3 bases from J, with 14 bases between.